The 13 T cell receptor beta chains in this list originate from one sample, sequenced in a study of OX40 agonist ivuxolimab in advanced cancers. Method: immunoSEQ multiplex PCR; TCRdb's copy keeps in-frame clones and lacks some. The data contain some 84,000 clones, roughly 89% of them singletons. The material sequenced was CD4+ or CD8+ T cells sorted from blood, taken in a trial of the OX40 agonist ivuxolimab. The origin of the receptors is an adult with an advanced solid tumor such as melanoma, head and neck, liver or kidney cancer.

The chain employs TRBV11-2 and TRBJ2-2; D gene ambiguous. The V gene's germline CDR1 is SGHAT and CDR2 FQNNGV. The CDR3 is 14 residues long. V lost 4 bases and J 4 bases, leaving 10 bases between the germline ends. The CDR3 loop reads CASSSARFTGELFF. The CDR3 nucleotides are TGTGCCAGCAGCTCTGCTAGGTTCACCGGGGAGCTGTTTTTT. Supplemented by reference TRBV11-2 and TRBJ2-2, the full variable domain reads EAGVAQSPRYKIIEKRQSVAFWCNPISGHATLYWYQQILGQGPKLLIQFQNNGVVDDSQLPKDRFSAERLKGVDSTLKIQPAKLEDSAVYLCASSSARFTGELFFGEGSRLTVL.

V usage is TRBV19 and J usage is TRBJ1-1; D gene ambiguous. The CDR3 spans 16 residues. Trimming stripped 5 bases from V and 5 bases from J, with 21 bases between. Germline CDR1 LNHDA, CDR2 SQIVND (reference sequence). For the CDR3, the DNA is TGTGCCAGTAGTGCCCCCACACAATGGCGAAGGACTGAAGCTTTCTTT. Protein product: CASSAPTQWRRTEAFF.

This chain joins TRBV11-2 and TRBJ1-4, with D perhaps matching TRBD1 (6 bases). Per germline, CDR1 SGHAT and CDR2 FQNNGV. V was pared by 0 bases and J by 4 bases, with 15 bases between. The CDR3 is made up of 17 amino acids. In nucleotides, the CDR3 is TGTGCCAGCAGCTTAGATCTAGGGGGTACGAGTAATGAAAAACTGTTTTTT. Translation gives CASSLDLGGTSNEKLFF.

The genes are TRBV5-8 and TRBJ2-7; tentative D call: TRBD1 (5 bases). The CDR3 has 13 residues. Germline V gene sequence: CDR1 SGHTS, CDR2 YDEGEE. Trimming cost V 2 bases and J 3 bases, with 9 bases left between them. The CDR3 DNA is TGTGCCAGCAGCTTTGACAGATACTACGAGCAGTACTTC. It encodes CASSFDRYYEQYF.

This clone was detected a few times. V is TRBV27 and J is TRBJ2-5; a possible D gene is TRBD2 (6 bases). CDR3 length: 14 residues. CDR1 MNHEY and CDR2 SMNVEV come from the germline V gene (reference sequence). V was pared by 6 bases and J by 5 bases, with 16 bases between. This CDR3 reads CASRGRDSLETQYF. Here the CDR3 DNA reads TGTGCCAGCAGGGGCCGGGACTCCCTGGAGACCCAGTACTTC.

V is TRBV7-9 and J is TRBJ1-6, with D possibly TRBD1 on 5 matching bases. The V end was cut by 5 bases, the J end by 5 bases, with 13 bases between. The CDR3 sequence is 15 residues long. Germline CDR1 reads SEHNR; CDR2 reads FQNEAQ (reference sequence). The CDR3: CASSLWGRNNSPLHF. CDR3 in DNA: TGTGCCAGCAGCCTCTGGGGGAGGAATAATTCACCCCTCCACTTT.

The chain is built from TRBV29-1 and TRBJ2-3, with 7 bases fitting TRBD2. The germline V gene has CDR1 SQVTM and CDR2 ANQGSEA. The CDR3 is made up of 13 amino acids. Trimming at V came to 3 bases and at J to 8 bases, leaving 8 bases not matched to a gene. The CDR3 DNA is TGCAGCGTTGACGGGGGGTTGCAGTCTACGCAGTATTTT. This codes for CSVDGGLQSTQYF.

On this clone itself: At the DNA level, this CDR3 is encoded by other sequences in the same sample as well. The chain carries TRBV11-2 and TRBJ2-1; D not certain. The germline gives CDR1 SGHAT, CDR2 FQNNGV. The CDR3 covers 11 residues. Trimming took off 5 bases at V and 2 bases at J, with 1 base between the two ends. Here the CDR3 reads CASSPYNEQFF. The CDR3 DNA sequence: TGTGCCAGCAGCCCCTACAATGAGCAGTTCTTC.

The chain's CDR3 is CASSILARGDTQYF. DNA of the CDR3: TGTGCCAGTAGTATCTTGGCCAGAGGGGATACGCAGTATTTT. The V gene is TRBV19, the J gene TRBJ2-3; D is perhaps TRBD2 (5 bases). The CDR3 extends over 14 amino acids. Trimming left V 3 bases short and J 6 bases short, with 13 bases between. Germline V CDR1 and CDR2: LNHDA, SQIVND (reference sequence).

The CDR3 reads CASRSTGNTEAFF. The CDR3 region has the DNA TGTGCCAGTAGATCAACAGGGAACACTGAAGCTTTCTTT. V and J are TRBV19 and TRBJ1-1, with a weak D call TRBD1 (5 bases). The CDR3 covers 13 residues. The V end was cut by 6 bases, the J end by 1 base, with 9 bases between. CDR1 and CDR2 from the germline V gene are LNHDA and SQIVND (reference sequence). The entire variable domain, with the rest obtained from reference TRBV19 and TRBJ1-1, is as follows: DGGITQSPKYLFRKEGQNVTLSCEQNLNHDAMYWYRQDPGQGLRLIYYSQIVNDFQKGDIAEGYSVSREKKESFPLTVTSAQKNPTAFYLCASRSTGNTEAFFGQGTRLTVV.

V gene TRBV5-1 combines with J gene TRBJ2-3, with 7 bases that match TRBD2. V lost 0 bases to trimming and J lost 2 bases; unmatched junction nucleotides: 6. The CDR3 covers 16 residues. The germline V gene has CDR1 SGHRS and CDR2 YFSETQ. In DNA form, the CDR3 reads TGCGCCAGCAGCTTGGGACTAGCCCATCCCACAGATACGCAGTATTTT. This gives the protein CASSLGLAHPTDTQYF.

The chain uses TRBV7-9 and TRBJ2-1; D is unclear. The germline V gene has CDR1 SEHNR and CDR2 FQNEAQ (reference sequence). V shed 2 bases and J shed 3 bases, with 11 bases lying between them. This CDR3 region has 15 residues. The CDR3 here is CASSLRTGDYNEQFF. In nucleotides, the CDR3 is TGTGCCAGCAGCTTAAGAACTGGCGACTACAATGAGCAGTTCTTC.

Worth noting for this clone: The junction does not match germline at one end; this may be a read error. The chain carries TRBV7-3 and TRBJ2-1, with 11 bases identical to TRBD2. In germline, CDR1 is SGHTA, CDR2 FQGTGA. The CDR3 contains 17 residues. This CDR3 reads CASSLTSGSGGYNEQFF. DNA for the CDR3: TGTGCCAGCAGTTTAACTAGCGGGAGTGGGGGTTACAATGAGCAGTTCTTC.